The 30 T cell receptor beta chains below all came from one sample that was sequenced in a study of blood T cells in healthy people across ages. For the second PCR, which ran for 7 to 11 cycles, a sample-barcoded 5' primer and a J-beta primer mix were used. TCRdb independently ran MiXCR on the 5' RACE reads; one entry per CDR3 protein. The sample has some 290,000 distinct CDR3 sequences, roughly 26% seen once; the top ten hold over 25%. Sequencing was done on a sample of blood. All receptors derive from a woman aged 70-85 years in good health.

The gene calls are TRBV3-1 and TRBJ2-7; 8 positions match TRBD2. Germline V gene data show CDR1 as LGHDT and CDR2 as YNNKEL (reference sequence). Trimming removed 1 base from V and 6 bases from J; junction bases left unmatched: 5. The CDR3 covers 14 residues. The CDR3 loop reads CASSQGTSSSEQYF. Here the CDR3 DNA reads TGTGCCAGCAGCCAAGGGACTAGCTCAAGCGAGCAGTACTTC.

The chain is built from TRBV5-5 and TRBJ2-2; a weak D match, TRBD1 (6 bases). This CDR3 comprises 15 residues. The V end lost 4 bases, the J end lost 8 bases, and 18 bases lay between the germline ends. Germline assignment: CDR1 SGHKS and CDR2 YYEKEE (reference sequence). CDR3 in DNA: TGTGCCAGCAGCGGGATGACACAGGGATTAGGGGAGCTGTTTTTT. Encoded protein: CASSGMTQGLGELFF.

This clonotype was observed once. It may be a read error: a sequence one base away is much more abundant. The CDR3 DNA is TGCAGTCTGTCGACGGGACTAGCGGAACAGTACTTC. Protein sequence: CSLSTGLAEQYF. The gene calls are TRBV20-1 and TRBJ2-7; 11 positions match TRBD2. The germline CDR1 and CDR2 sequences are DFQATT and SNEGSKA (reference sequence). Trimming at V came to 8 bases and at J to 10 bases, leaving 10 bases not matched to a gene. CDR3 length equals 12 residues.

The chain uses TRBV7-6 and TRBJ1-1, with no clear D. V lost 5 bases, J lost 0 bases, and 7 bases lay in between. The CDR3 spans 13 residues. The germline V gene has CDR1 SGHVS and CDR2 FNYEAQ. The CDR3 loop reads CASSDAVNTEAFF. In DNA form, the CDR3 reads TGTGCCAGCAGCGACGCAGTGAACACTGAAGCTTTCTTT.

This clonotype came up a few times. V is TRBV5-5 and J is TRBJ2-5; 7 bases map to TRBD2. Trimming took 2 bases from V and 11 from J; bases not matched to a gene: 9. This CDR3 comprises 13 residues. Germline V CDR1 and CDR2: SGHKS, YYEKEE (reference sequence). CDR3 residues: CASSFGGSPWQYF. Written as DNA, the CDR3 is TGTGCCAGCAGCTTCGGCGGGAGTCCTTGGCAGTACTTC.

The chain couples TRBV10-3 to TRBJ2-5; D not certain. The CDR3 has 13 amino acids. The V gene's germline CDR1 is ENHRY and CDR2 SYGVKD. V dropped 10 bases and J dropped 5 bases, with 17 bases sitting between them. CDR3 nucleotides: TGTGCCACGGCCCGGACGGAAGGGGAGACCCAGTACTTC. Translation gives CATARTEGETQYF.

The chain recombines TRBV3-1 with TRBJ2-5; D is perhaps TRBD1 (6 bases). The J call may be faulty, since TRBJ2-1 better matches the DNA end. This CDR3 is 16 amino acids long. CDR1 is LGHDT, CDR2 YNNKEL, per germline (reference sequence). CDR3 sequence (DNA): TGTGCCAGCGGGACAATGCTTAGCGACTATTACAATGAGCAGTTCTTC. Its protein is CASGTMLSDYYNEQFF.

This clonotype was recorded only once. This rearrangement joins TRBV10-3 to TRBJ1-4, with 10 bases fitting TRBD1. The length of the CDR3 is 15 residues. Trimming cost V 7 bases and J 6 bases; bases outside gene matches: 8. Germline-derived CDR1 and CDR2 are ENHRY and SYGVKD. The CDR3 bases are TGTGCCATCAATGGGGATGGGACAGGGGATGAAAAACTGTTTTTT. This gives the protein CAINGDGTGDEKLFF.

There are many counts of this clonotype. The V call is TRBV28, the J call TRBJ1-3, with D uncertain. The germline V gene encodes CDR1 MDHEN and CDR2 SYDVKM. The length of the CDR3 is 13 residues. V shed 2 bases and J shed 4 bases, with 6 bases lying between them. The CDR3 region has the DNA TGTGCCAGCAGTTTAGAGTCCGGAAACACCATATATTTT. This encodes CASSLESGNTIYF.

This clonotype turned up a few times. Mismatch with germline at one junction end may stem from a read error. The chain uses TRBV25-1 and TRBJ2-3, with D possibly TRBD1 on 6 matching bases. This CDR3 is 15 amino acids long. Germline V gene sequence: CDR1 MGHDK, CDR2 SYGVNS. The CDR3 loop is CASSRPGVFTDAQYF. The CDR3 DNA reads as TGTGCCAGCAGTAGGCCAGGGGTATTCACAGATGCGCAGTATTTT.

The chain recombines TRBV3-1 with TRBJ2-1; D ambiguous. There are 14 residues in the CDR3. The germline V gene has CDR1 LGHDT and CDR2 YNNKEL (reference sequence). V lost 3 bases to trimming and J lost 7 bases, with 13 bases between them. CDR3 residues: CASSQSLGKNEQFF. DNA for the CDR3: TGTGCCAGCAGCCAGAGTTTAGGAAAGAATGAGCAGTTCTTC.

This clonotype was recorded a few times. The chain carries TRBV13 and TRBJ2-3, with TRBD1 identical over 7 bases. The CDR3 runs 13 residues. Germline V gives CDR1 PRHDT, CDR2 FYEKMQ (reference sequence). After removal of 3 bases from V and 6 bases from J, the junction contained 3 bases not matched to a gene. The CDR3 loop is CASSLRGPDTQYF. DNA of the CDR3: TGTGCCAGCAGCTTGAGGGGGCCGGATACGCAGTATTTT. The entire variable domain, with the rest obtained from reference TRBV13 and TRBJ2-3, is as follows: AAGVIQSPRHLIKEKRETATLKCYPIPRHDTVYWYQQGPGQDPQFLISFYEKMQSDKGSIPDRFSAQQFSDYHSELNMSSLELGDSALYFCASSLRGPDTQYFGPGTRLTVL.

V is TRBV20-1 and J is TRBJ2-1; TRBD2 aligns across 8 bases. Germline V lookup: CDR1 DFQATT, CDR2 SNEGSKA (reference sequence). The CDR3 totals 13 residues. The ends lost 8 bases at V and 10 bases at J; junction bases unmatched: 13. The CDR3 spells CSFLPSGGREQFF. CDR3 nucleotide sequence: TGCAGTTTCCTACCCTCGGGGGGGCGAGAGCAGTTCTTC.

This clonotype was detected many times. V is TRBV12-3 or TRBV12-4 and J is TRBJ1-1, with D unclear. The CDR3 covers 13 residues. Deletions cut 3 bases from V and 0 bases from J, with 5 bases between. CDR3 bases: TGTGCCAGCAGTTTGTCAGTGAACACTGAAGCTTTCTTT. Translation: CASSLSVNTEAFF.

This clonotype was found many times. The V gene is TRBV9, the J gene TRBJ1-1; D not certain. Trimming cost V 1 base and J 5 bases, with 9 bases left between them. Germline-derived CDR1 and CDR2 are SGDLS and YYNGEE. This CDR3 spans 13 amino acids. CDR3 region: CASSVNLGTEAFF. The CDR3 DNA follows: TGTGCCAGCAGCGTAAACTTGGGAACTGAAGCTTTCTTT.

This clonotype was detected a few times. V is TRBV14 and J is TRBJ2-1; 11 nucleotides align to TRBD2. J gave up 9 bases and V 1 base, and 8 bases lay outside the gene matches. CDR1 is SGHDN and CDR2 is FVKESK in the germline V gene. CDR3 size: 16 residues. The CDR3 DNA is TGTGCCAGCAGCCAAGCTGTTAGCGGGAGGGGCGGTGAGCAGTTCTTC. Amino acid sequence: CASSQAVSGRGGEQFF.

This chain connects TRBV5-1 to TRBJ2-1; 8 nucleotides agree with TRBD1. The CDR3 extends over 14 amino acids. CDR1 is SGHRS, CDR2 YFSETQ, per germline. Trimming removed 4 bases from V and 7 bases from J; junction bases left unmatched: 7. The CDR3 is CASSPNRQGNEQFF. In DNA form, the CDR3 reads TGCGCCAGCAGCCCCAATCGACAGGGGAATGAGCAGTTCTTC.

This clonotype was detected many times. The chain is built from TRBV4-2 and TRBJ2-5, with TRBD2 identical over 9 bases. CDR3 size: 16 residues. Trimming removed 5 bases from V and 4 bases from J; junction bases left unmatched: 11. Germline values: CDR1 LGHNA, CDR2 YNFKEQ. CDR3 region: CASSYGQSGRTETQYF. The CDR3, as DNA: TGTGCCAGCAGCTACGGACAGAGCGGGAGGACAGAGACCCAGTACTTC.

This clonotype was seen at least ten times. The chain carries TRBV7-9 and TRBJ2-5, with D possibly being TRBD2 (6 bases). Germline CDR1 SEHNR, CDR2 FQNEAQ (reference sequence). This CDR3 comprises 13 residues. Trimming took off 6 bases at V and 9 bases at J, with 17 bases between the two ends. The CDR3 loop is CASRGLREGAQYF. The CDR3 DNA reads TGTGCCAGCAGGGGACTCCGGGAAGGTGCCCAGTACTTC.

The chain is built from TRBV7-2 and TRBJ1-2, with no clear D. Germline CDR1 and CDR2: SGHTA and FQGNSA. V dropped 4 bases and J dropped 1 base, with 7 bases sitting between them. This CDR3 spans 13 amino acids. The CDR3 DNA is TGTGCCAGCAGCTCAAATAGTAACTATGGCTACACCTTC. Protein: CASSSNSNYGYTF.

The chain joins TRBV14 to TRBJ1-1, with D tentatively TRBD1 (5 bases). V was trimmed by 4 bases and J by 1 base, leaving 7 bases between them. Germline values: CDR1 SGHDN, CDR2 FVKESK. This CDR3 region has 13 residues. For the CDR3, the DNA is TGTGCCAGCAGCCGGGGACCGAACACTGAAGCTTTCTTT. Translating gives CASSRGPNTEAFF.

The V gene is TRBV6-1, the J gene TRBJ1-6; D not resolved. Germline CDR1 is MNHNS and CDR2 is SASEGT. The germline V and J ends were trimmed by 0 bases and 11 bases, with 8 bases remaining between them. The CDR3 runs 13 residues. CDR3 protein: CASSEAPGAPLHF. In DNA form, the CDR3 reads TGTGCCAGCAGTGAAGCGCCGGGAGCACCCCTCCACTTT.

The chain employs TRBV28 and TRBJ1-1, with unresolved D. V lost 5 bases to trimming and J lost 8 bases, with 18 bases between them. Germline CDR1 MDHEN, CDR2 SYDVKM. The CDR3 runs to 14 residues. This CDR3 reads CASSRSIGRLEAFF. The CDR3 coding sequence is TGTGCCAGCAGTCGCTCGATAGGGAGGCTAGAAGCTTTCTTT. Looking up the rest from reference TRBV28 and TRBJ1-1 gives the full variable domain: DVKVTQSSRYLVKRTGEKVFLECVQDMDHENMFWYRQDPGLGLRLIYFSYDVKMKEKGDIPEGYSVSREKKERFSLILESASTNQTSMYLCASSRSIGRLEAFFGQGTRLTVV.

This clonotype came up a few times. The chain employs TRBV18 and TRBJ1-4; D not resolved. Germline V gene data show CDR1 as KGHSH and CDR2 as LQKENI. The CDR3 contains 13 residues. The V and J ends lost 3 bases and 5 bases respectively, with 7 bases between them. The DNA of the CDR3 is TGTGCCAGCTCACCGACCCTGAATGAAAAACTGTTTTTT. It is translated as CASSPTLNEKLFF.

The chain couples TRBV5-4 to TRBJ2-2; tentatively, D is TRBD1 (6 bases). The CDR3 loop spans 15 amino acids. V was trimmed by 0 bases and J by 5 bases, leaving 11 bases between them. Germline lookup yields CDR1 SGHNT and CDR2 YYREEE (reference sequence). The CDR3 sequence: CASSLDRGKTGELFF. The CDR3 DNA sequence: TGTGCCAGCAGCTTGGATAGGGGGAAGACCGGGGAGCTGTTTTTT.

The J gene is TRBJ2-4, the V gene TRBV7-2; D gene uncertain. The V end lost 2 bases, the J end lost 7 bases, and 6 bases lay between the germline ends. The CDR3 extends over 12 amino acids. Germline V lookup: CDR1 SGHTA, CDR2 FQGNSA. CDR3 in DNA: TGTGCCAGCAGCTTAATCCGGAACATTCAGTACTTC. It codes for CASSLIRNIQYF.

The CDR3 nucleotides are TGCAGTGCCGCCCCCCGGCCTGGCTACGAGCAGTACTTC. It specifies CSAAPRPGYEQYF. V usage is TRBV20-1 and J usage is TRBJ2-7; D not resolved. This CDR3 is 13 amino acids long. Trimming stripped 6 bases from V and 3 bases from J, with 15 bases between. Germline V gives CDR1 DFQATT, CDR2 SNEGSKA (reference sequence).

This clonotype was counted a single time. This is likely a read error, given that the CDR3 carries no conserved phenylalanine or tryptophan at its end. V and J are TRBV9 and TRBJ2-1, with D perhaps matching TRBD1 (5 bases). Trimming took 0 bases from V and 6 from J, leaving 13 bases between them. The CDR3 runs 15 residues. The germline gives CDR1 SGDLS, CDR2 YYNGEE. For the CDR3, the DNA is TGTGCCAGCAGCGTAGGACAGCGACAACTCAATGAGCAGTTCCTC. Translating gives CASSVGQRQLNEQFL.

The rearrangement uses TRBV12-3 or TRBV12-4 and TRBJ1-6; 7 bases fit TRBD1. CDR3 length equals 16 residues. The V and J ends lost 6 bases and 9 bases, in that order; junction bases with no gene match: 14. The CDR3 DNA is TGTGCCAGCAGCCAGCAAAGGGGGCCGGCAATTTCACCCCTCCACTTT. Amino acids: CASSQQRGPAISPLHF.

V usage is TRBV6-6 and J usage is TRBJ2-1; D remains ambiguous. CDR1 is MNHNY, CDR2 SVGAGI, per germline (reference sequence). This CDR3 comprises 11 residues. The V end lost 5 bases, the J end lost 15 bases, and 14 bases lay between the germline ends. The CDR3 reads CASSTLVDRFF. CDR3 bases: TGTGCCAGCAGTACTCTCGTGGATCGGTTCTTC.